What follows are 9 T cell receptor beta chains derived from one specimen sequenced in a study of CD8+ T cells in alopecia areata. Sequencing templates came from extracted RNA that was reverse transcribed into cDNA. Assay used: immunoSEQ multiplex PCR; TCRdb lists only in-frame clones, some missing. The sample lists about 300,000 clones; roughly 64% were seen once. Treatment denoted: oral pan-JAK inhibitor, 5-10 mg twice daily. Material: CD4+ T cells sorted from blood, obtained at week 24, from a patient treated with tofacitinib. The receptors were sampled from a human donor with alopecia areata.

The chain recombines TRBV4-1 with TRBJ1-4; TRBD1 is a possible D gene (5 bases). V was clipped by 0 bases and J by 7 bases, with 15 bases between them. This CDR3 spans 16 amino acids. Germline loops: CDR1 MGHRA, CDR2 YSYEKL. The CDR3, as DNA: TGCGCCAGCAGCCAAGATTTGGGCAGGGCCTCTGAAAAACTGTTTTTT. The encoded protein is CASSQDLGRASEKLFF.

The chain has TRBV9 and TRBJ2-5; perhaps TRBD2 as D (5 bases). The CDR3 covers 17 residues. The ends were cut back, 4 bases at V and 0 bases at J, with 19 bases in the middle. The germline V gene encodes CDR1 SGDLS and CDR2 YYNGEE. Here the CDR3 reads CASSSRISPGYQETQYF. The CDR3 bases are TGTGCCAGCAGCTCTCGAATCTCCCCGGGGTACCAAGAGACCCAGTACTTC.

In its sample, this clone was seen once. The chain joins TRBV29-1 to TRBJ1-2; 8 bases fit TRBD1. Germline CDR1 SQVTM, CDR2 ANQGSEA. The CDR3 consists of 14 residues. V dropped 2 bases and J dropped 5; count of bases not matched to a gene: 7. CDR3 DNA sequence: TGCAGCGTTGAAACTCCGGGACAGGCTTATGGCTACACCTTC. This translates into CSVETPGQAYGYTF.

The chain couples TRBV5-6 to TRBJ1-5; TRBD1 matches 7 bases. This CDR3 is built from 16 residues. With 2 bases clipped from V and 3 bases from J, the junction kept 8 bases outside the gene matches. Germline CDR1 is SGHDT and CDR2 is YYEEEE. The CDR3 sequence is CASSFRGTVNNQPQHF. DNA of the CDR3: TGTGCCAGCAGCTTTCGAGGGACAGTCAACAATCAGCCCCAGCATTTT.

This clone was picked up a small number of times. The chain employs TRBV6-6 and TRBJ2-3, with TRBD2 matching 7 bases. This CDR3 spans 15 amino acids. The junction had 9 bases not matched to a gene; V was cut back by 8 bases and J by 1 base. The germline gives CDR1 MNHNY, CDR2 SVGAGI (reference sequence). CDR3 DNA sequence: TGTGCCAGCGGCGATGAGGGGAGGGGCACAGATACGCAGTATTTT. It is translated as CASGDEGRGTDTQYF.

CDR3 in amino acids: CASSSPGRATDTQYF. The DNA for the CDR3 is TGTGCCAGCAGCTCGCCCGGTAGAGCCACAGATACGCAGTATTTT. The rearrangement uses TRBV5-6 and TRBJ2-3, with no clear D. The germline V gene encodes CDR1 SGHDT and CDR2 YYEEEE. The CDR3 length is 15 residues. The V end was cut by 3 bases, the J end by 2 bases, with 13 bases between.

This chain links TRBV7-9 with TRBJ1-5; TRBD1 is a possible D gene (5 bases). CDR3 length: 15 residues. Trimming pared 3 bases from V and 2 bases from J, leaving 11 bases between. Germline V CDR1 and CDR2: SEHNR, FQNEAQ (reference sequence). The CDR3 DNA follows: TGTGCCAGCAGCTTGGCGGGGGTTGGCAATCAGCCCCAGCATTTT. Its translation is CASSLAGVGNQPQHF.

This rearrangement joins TRBV9 to TRBJ2-5, with a weak D call TRBD2 (5 bases). V was trimmed by 2 bases and J by 0 bases, leaving 8 bases between them. Germline V gene lookup returns CDR1 SGDLS and CDR2 YYNGEE. CDR3 size: 14 residues. In nucleotides, the CDR3 is TGTGCCAGCAGCGTCTCCGGGGACCAAGAGACCCAGTACTTC. Translated: CASSVSGDQETQYF.

The table lists this clone with a count of one. V usage is TRBV5-1 and J usage is TRBJ2-1; 8 bases map to TRBD1. The CDR3 length is 13 residues. V lost 4 bases to trimming and J lost 8 bases; unmatched junction nucleotides: 5. Per germline, CDR1 SGHRS and CDR2 YFSETQ. The CDR3 DNA is TGCGCCAGCAGCGTAGACAGGGGAGATGAGCAGTTCTTC. Its translation is CASSVDRGDEQFF.